What follows are 17 T cell receptor beta chains derived from one specimen sequenced in a study of cytomegalovirus exposure and HLA in healthy donors. PCR primers comprised 60 Vbeta and 13 Jbeta primers. Generated by immunoSEQ multiplex PCR, the TCRdb table keeps only in-frame clones and is missing some. The sample lists some 120,000 clones, about 82% occurring once. Sequenced sample: PBMCs. The receptors come from a man in his thirties or forties in good health and CMV-seronegative.

This clone has a single count. The chain recombines TRBV4-3 with TRBJ2-2, with 8 bases matching TRBD1. Germline assignment: CDR1 LGHNA and CDR2 YSLEER. The V segment lost 5 bases and the J segment 7 bases; nucleotides outside the gene matches: 12. The CDR3 runs 16 residues. CDR3 bases: TGCGCCAGCAGCTTCCAGGGGGCGCAGGTAGTCGGGGAGCTGTTTTTT. This encodes CASSFQGAQVVGELFF.

The table lists this clone with a few counts. The CDR3 is CASSEGLAGADYEQYF. CDR3 coding DNA: TGTGCCAGCAGCGAGGGACTAGCGGGGGCTGACTACGAGCAGTACTTC. This sequence joins TRBV5-6 and TRBJ2-5; 14 nucleotides align to TRBD2. Gene TRBJ2-7 matches the end of the DNA better, so the J call may be wrong. Germline V gene data show CDR1 as SGHDT and CDR2 as YYEEEE. The CDR3 is 16 residues long.

CDR3: CASGEGQIETQYF. Written as DNA, the CDR3 is TGTGCCAGCGGAGAGGGACAGATAGAGACCCAGTACTTC. The chain recombines TRBV2 with TRBJ2-5; TRBD1 aligns across 7 bases. CDR1 SNHLY and CDR2 FYNNEI come from the germline V gene. Trimming removed 8 bases from V and 4 bases from J; junction bases left unmatched: 7. The CDR3 spans 13 residues.

This sequence joins TRBV30 and TRBJ1-2; D is unresolved. V lost 0 bases and J 8 bases, leaving 13 bases between the germline ends. CDR1 GTSNPN and CDR2 SVGIG come from the germline V gene (reference sequence). The CDR3 totals 13 residues. CDR3 region: CAWSVGPDGGYTF. The CDR3 nucleotides read TGTGCCTGGAGTGTAGGCCCCGACGGGGGCTACACCTTC. Together with reference TRBV30 and TRBJ1-2, the CDR3 gives the full variable domain: SQTIHQWPATLVQPVGSPLSLECTVEGTSNPNLYWYRQAAGRGLQLLFYSVGIGQISSEVPQNLSASRPQDRQFILSSKKLLLSDSGFYLCAWSVGPDGGYTFGSGTRLTVV.

The J gene is TRBJ1-6, the V gene TRBV18; 8 bases are shared with TRBD1. CDR1 and CDR2 from the germline V gene are KGHSH and LQKENI. The CDR3 sequence is 17 residues long. Unmatched junction bases numbered 7, after V lost 2 bases and J lost 4 bases. This CDR3 reads CASSPIERTGYNSPLHF. The CDR3 bases are TGTGCCAGCTCACCAATCGAACGGACAGGGTATAATTCACCCCTCCACTTT.

This chain joins TRBV2 and TRBJ1-4, with TRBD1 identical over 7 bases. The CDR3 length is 16 residues. V shed 6 bases, J shed 3 bases, and the junction held 10 bases outside the gene matches. Germline CDR1 SNHLY, CDR2 FYNNEI. The chain's CDR3 is CASSPLRQGANEKLFF. As DNA, the CDR3 is TGTGCCAGCAGCCCCCTGAGACAGGGAGCTAATGAAAAACTGTTTTTT.

V usage is TRBV5-1 and J usage is TRBJ1-2, with 10 bases fitting TRBD1. The J segment lost 4 bases and the V segment lost 4 bases, leaving 7 bases of the junction unmatched. This CDR3 contains 15 residues. Germline assignment: CDR1 SGHRS and CDR2 YFSETQ. The CDR3 nucleotides read TGCGCCAGCAGCATGGGACAGGGGCTTACCTATGGCTACACCTTC. Translating gives CASSMGQGLTYGYTF.

This chain uses TRBV4-1 with TRBJ2-1; D is perhaps TRBD2 (6 bases). CDR3 length equals 16 residues. Germline V gene data show CDR1 as MGHRA and CDR2 as YSYEKL. The V end was cut by 4 bases, the J end by 3 bases, with 16 bases between. The CDR3 spells CASSPYAGNLYNEQFF. The CDR3, as DNA: TGCGCCAGCAGCCCCTACGCGGGGAACCTCTACAATGAGCAGTTCTTC.

The CDR3 region is CASSLVQGEAMNTEAFF. The CDR3 bases are TGCGCCAGCAGCTTGGTGCAAGGGGAGGCGATGAACACTGAAGCTTTCTTT. The chain has TRBV5-1 and TRBJ1-1, with TRBD1 as a possible D gene (5 bases). The ends were cut back, 0 bases at V and 0 bases at J, with 15 bases in the middle. In germline, CDR1 is SGHRS, CDR2 YFSETQ. The length of the CDR3 is 17 residues. The full variable domain, completed using reference TRBV5-1 and TRBJ1-1, is KAGVTQTPRYLIKTRGQQVTLSCSPISGHRSVSWYQQTPGQGLQFLFEYFSETQRNKGNFPGRFSGRQFSNSRSEMNVSTLELGDSALYLCASSLVQGEAMNTEAFFGQGTRLTVV.

The J gene is TRBJ1-3, the V gene TRBV5-4; 10 bases align to TRBD1. Per the germline V gene, CDR1 is SGHNT and CDR2 is YYREEE (reference sequence). J gave up 3 bases and V 4 bases, and 4 bases lay outside the gene matches. This CDR3 is built from 15 residues. DNA for the CDR3: TGTGCCAGCAGCCAAGACAGGGGGCATGGAAACACCATATATTTT. Its protein product is CASSQDRGHGNTIYF. The variable domain in full, completed from reference TRBV5-4 and TRBJ1-3, reads ETGVTQSPTHLIKTRGQQVTLRCSSQSGHNTVSWYQQALGQGPQFIFQYYREEENGRGNFPPRFSGLQFPNYSSELNVNALELDDSALYLCASSQDRGHGNTIYFGEGSWLTVV.

In the case of this clone: Sequence at one end of the junction differs from germline and may be a read error. This chain links TRBV4-1 with TRBJ1-6; TRBD1 agrees at 7 bases. The CDR3 is made up of 16 amino acids. Germline loops: CDR1 MGHRA, CDR2 YSYEKL. CDR3 coding DNA: TGCGACAGCAGCCAAGGGAACAGGGGCCTTAATTCACCCCTCCACTTT. Its protein product is CDSSQGNRGLNSPLHF.

V usage is TRBV6-1 and J usage is TRBJ1-4; D gene uncertain. V was shortened by 7 bases and J by 8 bases, with 11 bases between the two germline ends. The CDR3 is 12 residues long. Looked up from germline, CDR1 is MNHNS and CDR2 is SASEGT. The CDR3 DNA is TGTGCCAGCACGGTCAGCGGCGAAAAACTGTTTTTT. It codes for CASTVSGEKLFF.

The chain links TRBV6-5 to TRBJ1-4; tentatively, D is TRBD1 (5 bases). Per germline, CDR1 MNHEY and CDR2 SVGAGI. V was trimmed by 2 bases and J by 4 bases, leaving 14 bases between them. The CDR3 runs to 16 residues. CDR3 DNA sequence: TGTGCCAGCAGTTACACTGGACATTCGAATAATGAAAAACTGTTTTTT. This sequence encodes CASSYTGHSNNEKLFF.

This chain joins TRBV6-6 and TRBJ1-2; 9 bases agree with TRBD1. The trim removed 4 bases at V and 4 bases at J, leaving 4 bases unmatched. The CDR3 contains 14 residues. Germline V gene sequence: CDR1 MNHNY, CDR2 SVGAGI (reference sequence). In DNA form, the CDR3 reads TGTGCCAGCAGTTGGGACAGGGAGTCCTATGGCTACACCTTC. Translated, it gives CASSWDRESYGYTF.

Details on this clone: A much larger clone differs by one base, so this may be a read error. The chain is built from TRBV27 and TRBJ2-1, with D perhaps matching TRBD1 (5 bases). Trimming removed 6 bases from V and 6 bases from J, with 6 bases in between. From germline, CDR1 is MNHEY and CDR2 SMNVEV (reference sequence). This CDR3 spans 11 amino acids. This chain's CDR3 is CASSQGNEQFF. For the CDR3, the DNA is TGTGCCAGCAGCCAGGGCAATGAGCAGTTCTTC.

The V call is TRBV7-2, the J call TRBJ1-2; D call uncertain. Germline CDR1 is SGHTA and CDR2 is FQGNSA. V lost 5 bases and J 7 bases, leaving 17 bases between the germline ends. The CDR3 has 14 amino acids. CDR3 DNA: TGTGCCAGCAGCCCCGGAGGGCGGACTGTTGGCTACACCTTC. Translating it yields CASSPGGRTVGYTF.

This chain uses TRBV11-3 with TRBJ2-5; TRBD2 aligns across 10 bases. The CDR3 has 15 amino acids. CDR1 and CDR2 (germline): SGHNT, YENEEA. Trimming took 0 bases from V and 3 from J; bases not matched to a gene: 1. The CDR3 protein is CASSLDGLAEETQYF. DNA of the CDR3: TGTGCCAGCAGCTTAGACGGACTAGCGGAAGAGACCCAGTACTTC.